The 30 T cell receptor beta chains in this list originate from one sample, sequenced in a study of shared clonotypes between healthy human individuals. Assay used: immunoSEQ multiplex PCR; TCRdb lists only in-frame clones, some missing. The sample has fewer than 3 million clones; 85% to 95% are singletons. The sample consisted of naive CD4+ T cells from PBMCs. Noted subset: CD45RA+ positively selected. The origin of the receptors is a man between 18 and 29 years old in good health. Some clones in this sample may be carry-over from other donors' samples.

J is TRBJ2-7 and V is TRBV27; 7 bases are a match to TRBD2. Germline CDR1 and CDR2: MNHEY and SMNVEV (reference sequence). V was clipped by 2 bases and J by 1 base; unmatched bases: 5. The CDR3 covers 15 residues. CDR3 residues: CASSLKASGSYEQYF. CDR3 DNA: TGTGCCAGCAGTTTAAAGGCTAGCGGTTCCTACGAGCAGTACTTC.

J is TRBJ2-7 and V is TRBV28; weak D call: TRBD2 (5 bases). V was trimmed by 3 bases and J by 2 bases, leaving 17 bases between them. The germline V gene has CDR1 MDHEN and CDR2 SYDVKM. The CDR3 is 16 residues long. DNA of the CDR3: TGTGCCAGCAGTTTGGAGGAAACTCCCACCGCCTACGAGCAGTACTTC. It translates to CASSLEETPTAYEQYF.

The chain couples TRBV2 to TRBJ2-1; 10 bases are shared with TRBD2. Trimming at V came to 5 bases and at J to 14 bases, leaving 3 bases not matched to a gene. This CDR3 comprises 11 residues. Germline V gene lookup returns CDR1 SNHLY and CDR2 FYNNEI. The CDR3 is CASSPSGSEFF. The DNA of the CDR3 is TGTGCCAGCAGTCCTAGCGGGAGTGAGTTCTTC.

This clone was detected only once. V usage is TRBV10-3 and J usage is TRBJ2-1; D not certain. Germline values: CDR1 ENHRY, CDR2 SYGVKD. This CDR3 has 13 amino acids. V lost 7 bases and J lost 8, with 15 bases in between. The CDR3 protein is CAIKPDPGDEQFF. CDR3 in DNA: TGTGCCATCAAGCCGGACCCGGGCGATGAGCAGTTCTTC.

V is TRBV28 and J is TRBJ2-1; TRBD2 matches at 8 bases. V gave up 4 bases and J gave up 4 bases; unmatched junction bases: 12. Germline CDR1 and CDR2: MDHEN and SYDVKM. CDR3 length: 17 residues. CDR3 sequence (DNA): TGTGCCAGCAGTTCAAACCGTGATAGCGGGACATACAATGAGCAGTTCTTC. Its translation: CASSSNRDSGTYNEQFF.

The rearrangement uses TRBV6-6 and TRBJ1-2; D is perhaps TRBD1 (5 bases). CDR3 size: 14 residues. V was trimmed by 5 bases and J by 1 base, leaving 11 bases between them. The germline gives CDR1 MNHNY, CDR2 SVGAGI (reference sequence). DNA of the CDR3: TGTGCCAGCAGTAACGGGGCACTTAACTATGGCTACACCTTC. Its translation is CASSNGALNYGYTF.

This clone was observed a single time. The genes are TRBV5-1 and TRBJ1-4; 7 bases are a match to TRBD1. The CDR3 runs to 14 residues. V dropped 6 bases and J dropped 2; count of bases not matched to a gene: 4. From germline, CDR1 is SGHRS and CDR2 YFSETQ. CDR3 sequence (DNA): TGCGCCAGCAAAGGACAGGCTACTAATGAAAAACTGTTTTTT. Protein sequence: CASKGQATNEKLFF.

The chain combines TRBV5-1 with TRBJ1-1; D may be TRBD1 (6 bases). The ends were cut back, 6 bases at V and 1 base at J, with 13 bases in the middle. CDR1 and CDR2 (germline): SGHRS, YFSETQ. CDR3 size: 14 residues. CDR3 loop: CASTVRGGNTEAFF. The CDR3, as DNA: TGCGCCAGCACCGTCAGGGGTGGGAACACTGAAGCTTTCTTT.

The V gene is TRBV2, the J gene TRBJ1-5, with D possibly matching TRBD1 (5 bases). V lost 0 bases and J 2 bases, leaving 14 bases between the germline ends. This CDR3 comprises 17 residues. Germline CDR1 and CDR2: SNHLY and FYNNEI. CDR3 sequence reads: CASSEALRGMRNQPQHF. CDR3 DNA sequence: TGTGCCAGCAGTGAAGCGCTGAGGGGTATGCGCAATCAGCCCCAGCATTTT.

This clone was seen more than once but under ten times. V usage is TRBV6-5 and J usage is TRBJ1-2, with D possibly TRBD1 on 6 matching bases. V lost 0 bases and J lost 4, with 12 bases in between. Germline V lookup: CDR1 MNHEY, CDR2 SVGAGI. The CDR3 runs 15 residues. The CDR3 is CASSYSITGPYGYTF. Written as DNA, the CDR3 is TGTGCCAGCAGTTACTCGATAACAGGGCCCTATGGCTACACCTTC.

For this clone: The conserved final phenylalanine or tryptophan is absent from the CDR3, which likely points to a read error. The chain joins TRBV7-9 to TRBJ2-6; possible D gene TRBD2, 5 bases. CDR3 size: 14 residues. Trimming cost V 7 bases and J 1 base, with 8 bases left between them. Germline CDR1 reads SEHNR; CDR2 reads FQNEAQ (reference sequence). Here the CDR3 DNA reads TGTGCCAGCATCGAGGGTTCTGGGGCCAACGTCCTGACTTCC. It specifies CASIEGSGANVLTS.

This chain uses TRBV21-1 with TRBJ2-1; no DNA check was done on the table's D call, TRBD2. TRBV21-1 is noted as a pseudogene. The length of the CDR3 is 19 residues. CDR3 amino acids: CASSKGGCAKHHSYNEQFF. DNA for the CDR3: TGTGCCAGCAGCAAAGGAGGATGCGCTAAACACCACTCCTACAATGAGCAGTTCTTC.

The chain uses TRBV2 and TRBJ1-1; perhaps TRBD1 as D (5 bases). CDR1 and CDR2 from the germline V gene are SNHLY and FYNNEI. The CDR3 loop spans 13 amino acids. With 4 bases removed from V and 3 bases from J, the gap between germline ends came to 9 bases. The CDR3 sequence: CASSGDRYTEAFF. In DNA form, the CDR3 reads TGTGCCAGCAGTGGAGACAGATACACTGAAGCTTTCTTT.

CDR3 bases: TGTGCCAGCATCCCCTCAGGACTGGTGCAGGGGCCTGCAACTAATGAAAAACTGTTTTTT. This translates into CASIPSGLVQGPATNEKLFF. The V call is TRBV27, the J call TRBJ1-4, with D possibly matching TRBD1 (6 bases). Trimming stripped 7 bases from V and 0 bases from J, with 27 bases between. From germline, CDR1 is MNHEY and CDR2 SMNVEV (reference sequence). The CDR3 totals 20 residues. Complete variable domain (other parts from reference TRBV27 and TRBJ1-4): EAQVTQNPRYLITVTGKKLTVTCSQNMNHEYMSWYRQDPGLGLRQIYYSMNVEVTDKGDVPEGYKVSRKEKRNFPLILESPSPNQTSLYFCASIPSGLVQGPATNEKLFFGSGTQLSVL.

This chain uses TRBV10-3 with TRBJ2-7, with 8 bases lining up with TRBD2. The J segment lost 2 bases and the V segment lost 6 bases, leaving 12 bases of the junction unmatched. The CDR3 has 16 residues. The germline CDR1 and CDR2 sequences are ENHRY and SYGVKD. The CDR3 sequence is CAIRPTGAGVPYEQYF. The CDR3 nucleotides are TGTGCCATCAGGCCCACGGGAGCGGGAGTCCCCTACGAGCAGTACTTC.

The chain uses TRBV13 and TRBJ2-2; 8 nucleotides match TRBD1. Trimming took 11 bases from V and 9 from J; bases not matched to a gene: 17. The CDR3 totals 15 residues. The germline V gene has CDR1 PRHDT and CDR2 FYEKMQ (reference sequence). CDR3 sequence (DNA): TGTGCCTATTCAGTTCGAGGGACAGGAGGCCGGGAGCTGTTTTTT. Translating it yields CAYSVRGTGGRELFF.

The J gene is TRBJ1-2, the V gene TRBV28; no clear D gene. Germline CDR1 reads MDHEN; CDR2 reads SYDVKM. There are 16 residues in the CDR3. V was clipped by 1 base and J by 8 bases, with 20 bases between them. This CDR3 is CASSLSMGVREGGYTF. CDR3 nucleotide sequence: TGTGCCAGCAGTTTATCTATGGGTGTCCGGGAGGGAGGCTACACCTTC.

The rearrangement uses TRBV5-1 and TRBJ2-2, with a possible D match to TRBD1 (5 bases). The CDR3 totals 17 residues. Germline V lookup: CDR1 SGHRS, CDR2 YFSETQ. V was shortened by 4 bases and J by 1 base, with 17 bases between the two germline ends. CDR3 DNA sequence: TGCGCCAGCAGCCCCGAGCAAGGGGCGGTGAACACCGGGGAGCTGTTTTTT. It translates to CASSPEQGAVNTGELFF.

This rearrangement joins TRBV5-6 to TRBJ1-1; 9 nucleotides align to TRBD1. J gave up 1 base and V 4 bases, and 8 bases lay outside the gene matches. The germline CDR1 and CDR2 sequences are SGHDT and YYEEEE. This CDR3 has 16 residues. The CDR3 reads CASSRPGQGSNTEAFF. The CDR3 nucleotides read TGTGCCAGCAGCAGGCCGGGACAGGGATCGAACACTGAAGCTTTCTTT.

Note on this clone: In the same sample, other DNA sequences code for this CDR3. The rearrangement links TRBV7-2 to TRBJ2-7; 10 positions agree with TRBD2. CDR3 length equals 15 residues. CDR1 SGHTA and CDR2 FQGNSA come from the germline V gene. V lost 1 base to trimming and J lost 4 bases; unmatched junction nucleotides: 4. The chain's CDR3 is CASSLVLAGVYEQYF. The DNA for the CDR3 is TGTGCCAGCAGCTTAGTCCTAGCGGGAGTGTACGAGCAGTACTTC. Based on the CDR3 plus reference TRBV7-2 and TRBJ2-7, the full variable domain is GAGVSQSPSNKVTEKGKDVELRCDPISGHTALYWYRQSLGQGLEFLIYFQGNSAPDKSGLPSDRFSAERTGGSVSTLTIQRTQQEDSAVYLCASSLVLAGVYEQYFGPGTRLTVT.

The chain links TRBV28 to TRBJ2-2; 7 positions match TRBD1. Germline CDR1 reads MDHEN; CDR2 reads SYDVKM. The CDR3 totals 16 residues. The junction had 16 bases not matched to a gene; V was cut back by 6 bases and J by 9 bases. The CDR3 region has the DNA TGTGCCAGCAGAAGAAACCGGGGACAGAGTGTTCGGGAGCTGTTTTTT. Amino acid sequence: CASRRNRGQSVRELFF.

The rearrangement uses TRBV15 and TRBJ2-1, with D unresolved. The CDR3 is 13 amino acids. V shed 3 bases and J shed 8 bases, with 11 bases lying between them. Looked up from germline, CDR1 is LNHNV and CDR2 is YYDKDF (reference sequence). In DNA, the CDR3 is TGTGCCACCAGCAGGAGTCAATGGGATGAGCAGTTCTTC. This sequence encodes CATSRSQWDEQFF.

This chain links TRBV7-9 with TRBJ2-7, with 10 bases aligning to TRBD1. Trimming removed 4 bases from V and 7 bases from J; junction bases left unmatched: 10. CDR3 size: 15 residues. Per germline, CDR1 SEHNR and CDR2 FQNEAQ (reference sequence). CDR3 loop: CASSSVGQGTGEQYF. Here the CDR3 DNA reads TGTGCCAGCAGCTCTGTGGGACAGGGGACAGGAGAGCAGTACTTC.

This chain joins TRBV14 and TRBJ1-2; no clear D gene. CDR1 and CDR2 from the germline V gene are SGHDN and FVKESK. The CDR3 is made up of 15 amino acids. Trimming removed 4 bases from V and 3 bases from J, with 15 bases in between. The CDR3 nucleotides read TGTGCCAGCAGCCGCGGATCCGCCCGGGACTATGGCTACACCTTC. This translates into CASSRGSARDYGYTF.

This clone was counted once. The chain recombines TRBV5-4 with TRBJ2-7; D unresolved. This CDR3 is 13 amino acids long. Deletions cut 3 bases from V and 4 bases from J, with 11 bases between. Germline-derived CDR1 and CDR2 are SGHNT and YYREEE (reference sequence). DNA for the CDR3: TGTGCCAGCAGCTACACGAACTCGTACGAGCAGTACTTC. This codes for CASSYTNSYEQYF.

The chain uses TRBV6-1 and TRBJ2-2, with D tentatively TRBD1 (6 bases). CDR1 is MNHNS, CDR2 SASEGT, per germline. The length of the CDR3 is 14 residues. Trimming shortened V by 8 bases and J by 5 bases, and 15 bases separated the two germline ends. The CDR3 DNA reads as TGTGCCAGCCGAGGTCAGGGGCAAACCGGGGAGCTGTTTTTT. Translating it yields CASRGQGQTGELFF.

This sequence joins TRBV5-1 and TRBJ2-5, with TRBD1 as a possible D gene (7 bases). Germline values: CDR1 SGHRS, CDR2 YFSETQ. CDR3 length: 15 residues. V shed 4 bases and J shed 3 bases, with 16 bases lying between them. The CDR3 DNA reads as TGCGCCAGCAGCGCGGGGACAGCCTCCGAAGAGACCCAGTACTTC. Encoded protein: CASSAGTASEETQYF. Filled out from reference TRBV5-1 and TRBJ2-5, the complete variable domain reads KAGVTQTPRYLIKTRGQQVTLSCSPISGHRSVSWYQQTPGQGLQFLFEYFSETQRNKGNFPGRFSGRQFSNSRSEMNVSTLELGDSALYLCASSAGTASEETQYFGPGTRLLVL.

The chain has TRBV7-9 and TRBJ2-5; 13 bases line up with TRBD2. The CDR3 runs to 19 residues. CDR1 is SEHNR and CDR2 is FQNEAQ in the germline V gene (reference sequence). The junction had 12 bases not matched to a gene; V was cut back by 5 bases and J by 0 bases. CDR3 DNA sequence: TGTGCCAGCAGCCCAATACGGACTAGCGGGAGAAACTACCAAGAGACCCAGTACTTC. The encoded protein is CASSPIRTSGRNYQETQYF.

The V call is TRBV6-5, the J call TRBJ1-6; D remains unclear. With 2 bases removed from V and 0 bases from J, the gap between germline ends came to 8 bases. CDR1 MNHEY and CDR2 SVGAGI come from the germline V gene. The CDR3 loop spans 16 amino acids. CDR3 residues: CASSYRVNSYNSPLHF. Written as DNA, the CDR3 is TGTGCCAGCAGTTACCGGGTGAACTCCTATAATTCACCCCTCCACTTT.

The chain recombines TRBV5-4 with TRBJ2-3; possible D gene TRBD2, 5 bases. The germline CDR1 and CDR2 sequences are SGHNT and YYREEE (reference sequence). The CDR3 extends over 14 amino acids. Trimming shortened V by 3 bases and J by 6 bases, and 14 bases separated the two germline ends. CDR3 in amino acids: CASSSATRGDTQYF. In nucleotides, the CDR3 is TGTGCCAGCAGCTCGGCCACCCGAGGGGATACGCAGTATTTT.